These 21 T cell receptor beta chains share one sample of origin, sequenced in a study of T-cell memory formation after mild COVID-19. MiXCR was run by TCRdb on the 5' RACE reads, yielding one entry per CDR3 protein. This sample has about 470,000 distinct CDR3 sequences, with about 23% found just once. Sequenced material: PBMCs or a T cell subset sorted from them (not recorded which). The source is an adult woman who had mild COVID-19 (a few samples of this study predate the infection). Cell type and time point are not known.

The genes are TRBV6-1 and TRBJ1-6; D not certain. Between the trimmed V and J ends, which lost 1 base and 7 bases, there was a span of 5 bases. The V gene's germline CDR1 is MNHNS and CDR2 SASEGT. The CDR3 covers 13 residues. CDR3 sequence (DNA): TGTGCCAGCAGTGAAGGGACCAATTCACCCCTCCACTTT. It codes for CASSEGTNSPLHF.

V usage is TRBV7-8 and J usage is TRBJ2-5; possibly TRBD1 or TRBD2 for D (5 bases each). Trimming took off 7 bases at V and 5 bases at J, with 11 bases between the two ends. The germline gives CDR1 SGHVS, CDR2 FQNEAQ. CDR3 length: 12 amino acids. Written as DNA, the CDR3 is TGTGCCAGCATCCAGAGGGGTGAGACCCAGTACTTC. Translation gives CASIQRGETQYF. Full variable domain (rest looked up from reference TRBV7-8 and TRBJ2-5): GAGVSQSPRYKVAKRGQDVALRCDPISGHVSLFWYQQALGQGPEFLTYFQNEAQLDKSGLPSDRFFAERPEGSVSTLKIQRTQQEDSAVYLCASIQRGETQYFGPGTRLLVL.

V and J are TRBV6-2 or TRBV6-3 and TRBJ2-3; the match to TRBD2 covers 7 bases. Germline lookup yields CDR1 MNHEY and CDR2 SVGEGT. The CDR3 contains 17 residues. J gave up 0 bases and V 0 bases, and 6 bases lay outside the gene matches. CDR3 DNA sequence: TGTGCCAGCAGTTACTCGACCCTAGCGGTTAGCACAGATACGCAGTATTTT. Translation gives CASSYSTLAVSTDTQYF.

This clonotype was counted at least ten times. The CDR3 nucleotides are TGTGCCAGCCGGGAGACAGTCTTAGGGCCCCAGCATTTT. It yields the protein CASRETVLGPQHF. This rearrangement joins TRBV6-2 or TRBV6-3 to TRBJ1-5, with D possibly being TRBD1 (5 bases). The CDR3 totals 13 residues. Deletions cut 8 bases from V and 9 bases from J, with 17 bases between. Germline CDR1 is MNHEY and CDR2 is SVGEGT.

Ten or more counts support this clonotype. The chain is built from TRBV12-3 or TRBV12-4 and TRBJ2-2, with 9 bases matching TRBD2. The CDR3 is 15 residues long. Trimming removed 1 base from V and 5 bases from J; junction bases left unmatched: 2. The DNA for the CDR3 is TGTGCCAGCAGTTTAGGGCTAGCGGGGACCGGGGAGCTGTTTTTT. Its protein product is CASSLGLAGTGELFF.

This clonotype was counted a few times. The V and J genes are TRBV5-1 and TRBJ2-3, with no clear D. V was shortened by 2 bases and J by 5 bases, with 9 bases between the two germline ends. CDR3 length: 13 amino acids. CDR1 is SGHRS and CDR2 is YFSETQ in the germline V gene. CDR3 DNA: TGCGCCAGCAGCTTCGGAGCGATAGATACGCAGTATTTT. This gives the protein CASSFGAIDTQYF.

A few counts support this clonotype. The CDR3: CASSPGAPLEQYF. In DNA form, the CDR3 reads TGTGCCAGCAGCCCCGGGGCTCCCCTCGAGCAGTACTTC. The V and J genes are TRBV6-6 and TRBJ2-7; D is perhaps TRBD1 or TRBD2 (5 bases each). Trimming cost V 6 bases and J 6 bases, with 15 bases left between them. The CDR3 sequence is 13 residues long. Germline V lookup: CDR1 MNHNY, CDR2 SVGAGI (reference sequence).

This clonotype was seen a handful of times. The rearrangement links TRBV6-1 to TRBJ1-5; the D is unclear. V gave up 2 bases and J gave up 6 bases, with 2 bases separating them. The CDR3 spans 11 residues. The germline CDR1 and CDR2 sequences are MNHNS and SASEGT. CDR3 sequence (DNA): TGTGCCAGCAGTGAACGTCAGCCCCAGCATTTT. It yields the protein CASSERQPQHF.

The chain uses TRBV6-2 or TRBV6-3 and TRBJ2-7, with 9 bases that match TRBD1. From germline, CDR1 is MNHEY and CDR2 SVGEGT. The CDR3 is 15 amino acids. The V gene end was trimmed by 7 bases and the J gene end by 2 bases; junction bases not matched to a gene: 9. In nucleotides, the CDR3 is TGTGCCAGCATCACCGGGACAGGGCATACCTACGAGCAGTACTTC. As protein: CASITGTGHTYEQYF.

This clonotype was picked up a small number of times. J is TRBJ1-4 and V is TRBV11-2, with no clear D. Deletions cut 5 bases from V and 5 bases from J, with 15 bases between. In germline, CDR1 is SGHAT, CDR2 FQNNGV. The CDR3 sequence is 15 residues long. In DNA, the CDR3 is TGTGCCAGCAGCCCCAGGAAATCTGGGAATGAAAAACTGTTTTTT. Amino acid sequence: CASSPRKSGNEKLFF.

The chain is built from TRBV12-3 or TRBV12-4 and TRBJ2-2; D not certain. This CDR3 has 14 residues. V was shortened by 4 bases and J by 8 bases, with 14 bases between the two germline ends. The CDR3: CASSSHRRWGELFF. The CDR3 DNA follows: TGTGCCAGCAGTTCTCATAGAAGATGGGGGGAGCTGTTTTTT.

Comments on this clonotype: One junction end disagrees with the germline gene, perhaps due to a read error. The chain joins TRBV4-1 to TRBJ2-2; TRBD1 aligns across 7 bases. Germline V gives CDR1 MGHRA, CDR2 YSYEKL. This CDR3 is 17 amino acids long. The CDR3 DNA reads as TGCGCCAGCAGTCAAGTGGGCAGGGGGAGTAACACCGGGGAGCTGTTTTTT. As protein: CASSQVGRGSNTGELFF.

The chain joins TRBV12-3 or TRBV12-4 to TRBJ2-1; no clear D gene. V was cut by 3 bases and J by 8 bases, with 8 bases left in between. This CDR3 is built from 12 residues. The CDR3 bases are TGTGCCAGCAGTTTCGTCAGGTATGAGCAGTTCTTC. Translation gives CASSFVRYEQFF.

CDR3 DNA sequence: TGCAGTGCTAGAGATCTGGGACTAGCGGACCGTGGATACGAGCAGTACTTC. Its protein is CSARDLGLADRGYEQYF. The chain links TRBV20-1 to TRBJ2-7; 11 bases line up with TRBD2. This CDR3 is 17 amino acids long. Germline CDR1 and CDR2: DFQATT and SNEGSKA (reference sequence). V was clipped by 0 bases and J by 4 bases; unmatched bases: 11.

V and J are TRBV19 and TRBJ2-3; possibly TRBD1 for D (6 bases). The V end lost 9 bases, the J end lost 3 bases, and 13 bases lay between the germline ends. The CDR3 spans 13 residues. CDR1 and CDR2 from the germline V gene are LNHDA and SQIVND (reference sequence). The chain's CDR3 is CARDRTATDTQYF. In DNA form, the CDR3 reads TGTGCCAGGGATAGGACAGCGACAGATACGCAGTATTTT.

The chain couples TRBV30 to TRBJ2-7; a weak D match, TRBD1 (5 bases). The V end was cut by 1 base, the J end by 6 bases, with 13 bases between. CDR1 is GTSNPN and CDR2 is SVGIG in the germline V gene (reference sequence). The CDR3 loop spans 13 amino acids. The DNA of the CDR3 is TGTGCCTGGAGTGACAGGTCTCCGGGCGAGCAGTACTTC. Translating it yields CAWSDRSPGEQYF.

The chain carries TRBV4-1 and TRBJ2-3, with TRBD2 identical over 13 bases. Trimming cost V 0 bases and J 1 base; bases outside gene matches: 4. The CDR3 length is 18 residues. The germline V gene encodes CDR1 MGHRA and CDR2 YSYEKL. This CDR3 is CASSQDITSGGGTDTQYF. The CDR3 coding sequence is TGCGCCAGCAGCCAAGATATCACTAGCGGGGGGGGCACAGATACGCAGTATTTT.

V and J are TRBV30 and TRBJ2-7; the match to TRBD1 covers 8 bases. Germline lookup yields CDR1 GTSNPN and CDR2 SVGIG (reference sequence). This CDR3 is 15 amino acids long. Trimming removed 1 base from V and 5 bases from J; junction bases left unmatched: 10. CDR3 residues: CAWSATRQGLNEQYF. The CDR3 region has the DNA TGTGCCTGGAGTGCAACAAGACAGGGGTTAAACGAGCAGTACTTC.

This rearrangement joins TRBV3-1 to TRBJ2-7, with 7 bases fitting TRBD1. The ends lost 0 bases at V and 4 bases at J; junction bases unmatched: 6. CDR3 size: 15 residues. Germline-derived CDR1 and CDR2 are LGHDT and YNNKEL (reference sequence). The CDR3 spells CASSQDATGLYEQYF. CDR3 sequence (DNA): TGTGCCAGCAGCCAAGATGCGACAGGGCTTTACGAGCAGTACTTC.

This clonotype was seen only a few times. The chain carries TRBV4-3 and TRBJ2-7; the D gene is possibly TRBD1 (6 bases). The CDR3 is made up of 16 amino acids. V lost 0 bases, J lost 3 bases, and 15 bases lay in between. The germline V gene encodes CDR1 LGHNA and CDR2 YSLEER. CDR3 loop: CASSQEVDRGFYEQYF. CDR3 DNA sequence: TGCGCCAGCAGCCAAGAAGTGGACAGAGGTTTCTACGAGCAGTACTTC.

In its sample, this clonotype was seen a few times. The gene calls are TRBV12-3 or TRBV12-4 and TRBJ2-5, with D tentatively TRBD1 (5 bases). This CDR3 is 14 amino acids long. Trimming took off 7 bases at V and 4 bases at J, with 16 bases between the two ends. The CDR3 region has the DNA TGTGCCAGCATTTCCCCGAACCAGGGAGAGACCCAGTACTTC. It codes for CASISPNQGETQYF.